The 13 T cell receptor beta chains presented below share a single source sample, sequenced in a study of T cell repertoires and HLA-DP antigens. Produced via immunoSEQ multiplex PCR; TCRdb's table is partial and in-frame only. The sample lists about 110,000 clones; 90% to 95% were seen once. The antigens these receptors bind are not known. Specimen: CD4+ T cells from PBMCs. The source is a woman under 30 in good health and CMV-seronegative.

The chain employs TRBV5-1 and TRBJ1-1, with 9 positions matching TRBD1. The CDR3 totals 15 residues. CDR1 SGHRS and CDR2 YFSETQ come from the germline V gene. The V segment lost 2 bases and the J segment 1 base; nucleotides outside the gene matches: 3. The CDR3 sequence is CASSLGTGQNTEAFF. CDR3 DNA sequence: TGCGCCAGCAGCTTAGGGACAGGGCAGAACACTGAAGCTTTCTTT.

The CDR3 region is CASSSRIADSPLHF. The CDR3 nucleotides are TGTGCCAGTAGTAGTAGGATCGCAGATTCACCCCTCCACTTT. The chain joins TRBV19 to TRBJ1-6; D not resolved. V lost 4 bases and J 8 bases, leaving 12 bases between the germline ends. The germline V gene encodes CDR1 LNHDA and CDR2 SQIVND (reference sequence). This CDR3 has 14 amino acids.

CDR3 in DNA: TGTGCCAGCAGCTCGGACATCACACCCTACAATGAGCAGTTCTTC. Translation: CASSSDITPYNEQFF. The V gene is TRBV7-3, the J gene TRBJ2-1; maybe TRBD1 (5 bases). V shed 4 bases and J shed 2 bases, with 12 bases lying between them. Germline-derived CDR1 and CDR2 are SGHTA and FQGTGA. This CDR3 spans 15 amino acids.

V usage is TRBV6-4 and J usage is TRBJ1-5, with D perhaps matching TRBD1 (5 bases). The CDR3 covers 16 residues. Germline CDR1 reads MRHNA; CDR2 reads SNTAGT. V gave up 2 bases and J gave up 7 bases, with 18 bases separating them. For the CDR3, the DNA is TGTGCCAGCAGTGACCCGGCCGTGGGGGTCGGCCAGCCCCAGCATTTT. It encodes CASSDPAVGVGQPQHF.

The rearrangement uses TRBV2 and TRBJ1-2, with D possibly being TRBD1 (6 bases). This CDR3 region has 14 residues. With 5 bases removed from V and 7 bases from J, the gap between germline ends came to 17 bases. The germline CDR1 and CDR2 sequences are SNHLY and FYNNEI. CDR3 sequence (DNA): TGTGCCAGCAGTTTGTCCTACCTGGGGGCTGGCTACACCTTC. Its protein is CASSLSYLGAGYTF.

This chain connects TRBV19 to TRBJ1-5; D not resolved. This CDR3 spans 15 amino acids. V shed 7 bases and J shed 0 bases, with 13 bases lying between them. Germline CDR1 is LNHDA and CDR2 is SQIVND (reference sequence). The CDR3 DNA reads as TGTGCCAGTAAGGTAGACCTTTATAGCAATCAGCCCCAGCATTTT. Translating it yields CASKVDLYSNQPQHF.

In nucleotides, the CDR3 is TGTGCCAGCAAAGTTGGGGGGGCGTCGGGACAGCCCCAGCATTTT. Encoded protein: CASKVGGASGQPQHF. The chain recombines TRBV28 with TRBJ1-5, with a weak D call TRBD1 (6 bases). Per the germline V gene, CDR1 is MDHEN and CDR2 is SYDVKM. The V and J ends lost 7 bases and 7 bases respectively, with 20 bases between them. The CDR3 consists of 15 residues.

The V gene is TRBV19, the J gene TRBJ2-1, with D possibly TRBD1 on 6 matching bases. CDR1 LNHDA and CDR2 SQIVND come from the germline V gene (reference sequence). Trimming cost V 6 bases and J 6 bases, with 18 bases left between them. The CDR3 consists of 15 residues. The CDR3: CASRTVPGQGNEQFF. The DNA for the CDR3 is TGTGCCAGTAGGACAGTCCCGGGACAAGGCAATGAGCAGTTCTTC. Combining the CDR3 with reference TRBV19 and TRBJ2-1 gives the whole variable domain DGGITQSPKYLFRKEGQNVTLSCEQNLNHDAMYWYRQDPGQGLRLIYYSQIVNDFQKGDIAEGYSVSREKKESFPLTVTSAQKNPTAFYLCASRTVPGQGNEQFFGPGTRLTVL.

CDR3 nucleotide sequence: TGTGCCAGCTCACAAAGCGGGGGGAGTTACACTGAAGCTTTCTTT. It is translated as CASSQSGGSYTEAFF. The V gene is TRBV18, the J gene TRBJ1-1; tentatively, D is TRBD1 (5 bases). The V end was cut by 4 bases, the J end by 3 bases, with 15 bases between. Germline assignment: CDR1 KGHSH and CDR2 LQKENI. The CDR3 contains 15 residues.

The V call is TRBV6-1, the J call TRBJ1-4, with 9 positions matching TRBD1. The V gene's germline CDR1 is MNHNS and CDR2 SASEGT. This CDR3 has 14 amino acids. Trimming cost V 4 bases and J 8 bases; bases outside gene matches: 5. The CDR3 reads CASSAQGAKEKLFF. The CDR3 nucleotides read TGTGCCAGCAGTGCACAGGGGGCCAAAGAAAAACTGTTTTTT.

The chain couples TRBV20-1 to TRBJ1-4; D gene unclear. Germline V CDR1 and CDR2: DFQATT, SNEGSKA (reference sequence). The V end lost 3 bases, the J end lost 8 bases, and 7 bases lay between the germline ends. The CDR3 runs to 11 residues. CDR3 DNA sequence: TGCAGTGCTAGGTCTGGAGAAAAACTGTTTTTT. The encoded protein is CSARSGEKLFF.

The gene calls are TRBV6-6 and TRBJ2-7; possible D gene TRBD2, 5 bases. V was pared by 4 bases and J by 3 bases, with 16 bases between. Germline V CDR1 and CDR2: MNHNY, SVGAGI (reference sequence). This CDR3 spans 15 amino acids. The CDR3 reads CASSFSRDSRYEQYF. The CDR3 DNA sequence: TGTGCCAGCAGTTTCTCCCGGGATTCACGCTACGAGCAGTACTTC.

The CDR3 loop reads CASSYTGTLQFF. CDR3 bases: TGTGCCAGCAGTTACACCGGGACTTTACAGTTCTTC. The chain joins TRBV6-5 to TRBJ2-1, with D perhaps TRBD2 (6 bases). From germline, CDR1 is MNHEY and CDR2 SVGAGI. The CDR3 is 12 amino acids. Trimming shortened V by 2 bases and J by 13 bases, and 12 bases separated the two germline ends.